Below are 21 T cell receptor beta chains sequenced from a single sample in a study of human T cells and chemical hapten exposure. TCRdb re-called the RACE reads through MiXCR, storing one row per CDR3 protein. This sample has over 150,000 distinct CDR3 sequences, with around a quarter found just once. The sample's time point: patch test 3, about 24 weeks after DPC sensitization. Treatment reported: therapeutic diphenylcyclopropenone sensitization with weekly scalp DPC. The source was whole blood, collected in connection with sensitization to the hapten diphenylcyclopropenone (DPC). Receptors were obtained from a woman younger than 30 with alopecia areata. Some clones in this sample may be carry-over from other donors' samples.

This clonotype was seen a handful of times. The gene calls are TRBV4-3 and TRBJ2-6; 11 nucleotides line up with TRBD1. Germline-derived CDR1 and CDR2 are LGHNA and YSLEER. With V trimmed by 1 base and J by 0 bases, 2 bases remained unmatched. The CDR3 covers 18 residues. The CDR3 region is CASSQVGQGVSGANVLTF. The CDR3 nucleotides read TGCGCCAGCAGCCAAGTGGGACAGGGGGTCTCTGGGGCCAACGTCCTGACTTTC.

This clonotype came up a few times. J is TRBJ2-3 and V is TRBV7-8, with TRBD2 identical over 8 bases. Trimming cost V 4 bases and J 6 bases; bases outside gene matches: 9. CDR3 size: 15 residues. Germline CDR1 is SGHVS and CDR2 is FQNEAQ. This CDR3 reads CASSSIAGLGDTQYF. CDR3 sequence (DNA): TGTGCCAGCAGCTCTATAGCGGGATTGGGGGATACGCAGTATTTT. Full variable domain (missing parts from reference TRBV7-8 and TRBJ2-3): GAGVSQSPRYKVAKRGQDVALRCDPISGHVSLFWYQQALGQGPEFLTYFQNEAQLDKSGLPSDRFFAERPEGSVSTLKIQRTQQEDSAVYLCASSSIAGLGDTQYFGPGTRLTVL.

The table lists this clonotype with a few counts. The chain carries TRBV7-2 and TRBJ2-3, with TRBD2 matching 8 bases. From germline, CDR1 is SGHTA and CDR2 FQGNSA. The CDR3 is 11 residues long. The CDR3 protein is CVSGVTDTQYF. The CDR3 DNA is TGTGTTAGCGGGGTCACAGATACGCAGTATTTT.

The V call is TRBV7-9, the J call TRBJ2-7; D gene unclear. With 5 bases removed from V and 2 bases from J, the gap between germline ends came to 13 bases. CDR1 is SEHNR and CDR2 is FQNEAQ in the germline V gene (reference sequence). CDR3 length: 14 amino acids. The CDR3 coding sequence is TGTGCCAGCAGCGCTCCTACAGATCCCTACGAGCAGTACTTC. It encodes CASSAPTDPYEQYF. The full variable domain, in which reference TRBV7-9 and TRBJ2-7 provide the parts outside the CDR3, is DTGVSQNPRHKITKRGQNVTFRCDPISEHNRLYWYRQTLGQGPEFLTYFQNEAQLEKSRLLSDRFSAERPKGSFSTLEIQRTEQGDSAMYLCASSAPTDPYEQYFGPGTRLTVT.

This clonotype was counted between two and nine times. The chain combines TRBV4-2 with TRBJ1-1; no clear D gene. The CDR3 runs to 13 residues. Germline V gene sequence: CDR1 LGHNA, CDR2 YNFKEQ. Trimming left V 3 bases short and J 1 base short, with 6 bases between. The CDR3 DNA follows: TGTGCCAGCAGCCACAGGCCGAACACTGAAGCTTTCTTT. Protein: CASSHRPNTEAFF.

V is TRBV18 and J is TRBJ1-1; D is ambiguous. This CDR3 region has 14 residues. The ends were cut back, 3 bases at V and 4 bases at J, with 12 bases in the middle. CDR1 KGHSH and CDR2 LQKENI come from the germline V gene. The CDR3, as DNA: TGTGCCAGCTCACCTACCCTCGGGATCACTGAAGCTTTCTTT. Translation: CASSPTLGITEAFF.

The rearrangement links TRBV4-2 to TRBJ1-1, with a weak D call TRBD1 (5 bases). Trimming pared 1 base from V and 0 bases from J, leaving 9 bases between. Per the germline V gene, CDR1 is LGHNA and CDR2 is YNFKEQ. The CDR3 loop spans 15 amino acids. CDR3 residues: CASSQAAGMNTEAFF. CDR3 DNA sequence: TGTGCCAGCAGCCAAGCGGCAGGGATGAACACTGAAGCTTTCTTT.

This clonotype is medium-sized. The V and J genes are TRBV7-6 and TRBJ2-2; D is possibly TRBD1 (6 bases). The germline V gene encodes CDR1 SGHVS and CDR2 FNYEAQ. V gave up 5 bases and J gave up 6 bases, with 19 bases separating them. This CDR3 has 16 amino acids. The chain's CDR3 is CASSLPPGQGPGELFF. The CDR3 nucleotides read TGTGCCAGCAGCCTGCCCCCGGGACAAGGCCCCGGGGAGCTGTTTTTT.

This clonotype turned up a few times. One end of the junction varies from germline; a read error may be responsible. This chain joins TRBV2 and TRBJ1-1, with TRBD1 matching 9 bases. CDR3 length equals 15 residues. Germline CDR1 and CDR2: SNHLY and FYNNEI. For the CDR3, the DNA is TGTGCTAGCATAGGGGTCGGGACAGGGTTCACTGAAGCTTTCTTT. This translates into CASIGVGTGFTEAFF.

V is TRBV9 and J is TRBJ2-3, with 7 bases identical to TRBD2. Germline V CDR1 and CDR2: SGDLS, YYNGEE. V lost 4 bases to trimming and J lost 0 bases; unmatched junction nucleotides: 8. This CDR3 is 16 amino acids long. Here the CDR3 reads CASSRGGTRSTDTQYF. CDR3 nucleotides: TGTGCCAGCAGCCGCGGGGGTACCCGTAGCACAGATACGCAGTATTTT.

The chain combines TRBV20-1 with TRBJ1-2; D is unresolved. Germline CDR1 reads DFQATT; CDR2 reads SNEGSKA (reference sequence). The CDR3 sequence is 14 residues long. Between the trimmed V and J ends, which lost 0 bases and 4 bases, there was a span of 12 bases. The chain's CDR3 is CSAREGSRGYGYTF. The DNA of the CDR3 is TGCAGTGCTAGAGAAGGGAGTCGCGGCTATGGCTACACCTTC.

The chain couples TRBV6-5 to TRBJ2-5, with 7 bases that match TRBD2. The germline CDR1 and CDR2 sequences are MNHEY and SVGAGI. CDR3 length: 16 residues. V lost 4 bases and J lost 7; bases outside the gene matches: 15. As DNA, the CDR3 is TGTGCCAGCAGTTCGGCGGGGCGGGGGACGATGGGGACCCAGTACTTC. Amino acids: CASSSAGRGTMGTQYF.

This sequence joins TRBV7-2 and TRBJ2-3; D gene unclear. The germline gives CDR1 SGHTA, CDR2 FQGNSA. Deletions cut 4 bases from V and 4 bases from J, with 6 bases between. The CDR3 length is 12 residues. The DNA for the CDR3 is TGTGCCAGCAGCTCTTCACCAGATACGCAGTATTTT. This translates into CASSSSPDTQYF.

This clonotype has a single count. At one end the junction does not follow the germline gene, possibly because of a read error. The chain combines TRBV7-7 with TRBJ2-5, with 8 bases that match TRBD1. Per germline, CDR1 SSHAT and CDR2 FNYEAQ (reference sequence). The CDR3 sequence is 16 residues long. In DNA form, the CDR3 reads TGTGCTAGCAGCTTAGGGGCAGGGGGCGCGAGGGAGACCCAGTACTTC. The encoded protein is CASSLGAGGARETQYF.

This clonotype occurred a few times. The CDR3 region has the DNA TGTGCCAGCACTGGACGGGGGACCGGGGAGCTGTTTTTT. This codes for CASTGRGTGELFF. The V call is TRBV6-2 or TRBV6-3, the J call TRBJ2-2; a possible D gene is TRBD2 (6 bases). V was clipped by 7 bases and J by 5 bases, with 11 bases between them. Per germline, CDR1 MNHEY and CDR2 SVGEGT. CDR3 length: 13 residues.

This clonotype was seen only a few times. The chain recombines TRBV20-1 with TRBJ1-1; D is unresolved. The CDR3 length is 13 residues. Trimming shortened V by 6 bases and J by 3 bases, and 14 bases separated the two germline ends. Germline CDR1 and CDR2: DFQATT and SNEGSKA (reference sequence). The CDR3: CSAPQGRHTEAFF. For the CDR3, the DNA is TGCAGTGCCCCTCAAGGGAGGCACACTGAAGCTTTCTTT.

The rearrangement links TRBV2 to TRBJ2-7, with a possible D match to TRBD1 (7 bases). V gave up 6 bases and J gave up 4 bases, with 13 bases separating them. From germline, CDR1 is SNHLY and CDR2 FYNNEI. This CDR3 spans 13 amino acids. CDR3 in amino acids: CASRRDRDYEQYF. The CDR3, as DNA: TGTGCCAGCAGGCGGGACAGAGATTACGAGCAGTACTTC.

In DNA form, the CDR3 reads TGTGCCACCAGCGGAAGGGGGAGAGGGTGGGACAATGAGCAGTTCTTC. Its protein is CATSGRGRGWDNEQFF. This chain connects TRBV15 to TRBJ2-1; possible D gene TRBD1, 6 bases. CDR3 length: 16 residues. The germline CDR1 and CDR2 sequences are LNHNV and YYDKDF (reference sequence). Trimming left V 5 bases short and J 5 bases short, with 19 bases between.

This clonotype was recorded a few times. The chain uses TRBV7-2 and TRBJ1-2, with a tentative D call TRBD1 (6 bases). With 3 bases removed from V and 10 bases from J, the gap between germline ends came to 12 bases. Looked up from germline, CDR1 is SGHTA and CDR2 is FQGNSA. The CDR3 is 12 amino acids. The CDR3, as DNA: TGTGCCAGCAGCTTCCCTGGGACAACCTACACCTTC. Translating it yields CASSFPGTTYTF.

This clonotype occurred a few times. The chain has TRBV4-2 and TRBJ2-5; TRBD2 is a possible D gene (6 bases). Trimming pared 1 base from V and 5 bases from J, leaving 14 bases between. The CDR3 has 15 residues. CDR1 and CDR2 (germline): LGHNA, YNFKEQ. The CDR3 loop reads CASSQVGGVWETQYF. DNA for the CDR3: TGTGCCAGCAGCCAAGTCGGAGGGGTTTGGGAGACCCAGTACTTC.

The gene calls are TRBV4-1 and TRBJ2-7; 7 bases match TRBD1. CDR1 MGHRA and CDR2 YSYEKL come from the germline V gene. The CDR3 totals 12 residues. The ends lost 3 bases at V and 6 bases at J; junction bases unmatched: 2. For the CDR3, the DNA is TGCGCCAGCAGCCAGACAGGGCCCGAGCAGTACTTC. Its translation: CASSQTGPEQYF.